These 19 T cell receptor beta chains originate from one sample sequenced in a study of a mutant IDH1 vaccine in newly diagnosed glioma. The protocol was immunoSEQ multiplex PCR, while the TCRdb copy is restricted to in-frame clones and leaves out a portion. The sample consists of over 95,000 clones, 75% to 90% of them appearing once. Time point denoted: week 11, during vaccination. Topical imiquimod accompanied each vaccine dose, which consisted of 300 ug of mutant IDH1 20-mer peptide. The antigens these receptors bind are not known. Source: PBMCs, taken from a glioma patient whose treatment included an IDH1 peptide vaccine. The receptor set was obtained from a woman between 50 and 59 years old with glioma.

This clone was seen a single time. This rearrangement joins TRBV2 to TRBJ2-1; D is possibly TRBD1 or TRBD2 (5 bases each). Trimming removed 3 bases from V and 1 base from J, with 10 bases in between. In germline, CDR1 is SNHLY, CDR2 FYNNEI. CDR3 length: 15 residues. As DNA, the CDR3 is TGTGCCAGCAGTGACGTCGGGGCTTCCTACAATGAGCAGTTCTTC. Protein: CASSDVGASYNEQFF. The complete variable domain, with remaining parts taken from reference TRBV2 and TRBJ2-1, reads EPEVTQTPSHQVTQMGQEVILRCVPISNHLYFYWYRQILGQKVEFLVSFYNNEISEKSEIFDDQFSVERPDGSNFTLKIRSTKLEDSAMYFCASSDVGASYNEQFFGPGTRLTVL.

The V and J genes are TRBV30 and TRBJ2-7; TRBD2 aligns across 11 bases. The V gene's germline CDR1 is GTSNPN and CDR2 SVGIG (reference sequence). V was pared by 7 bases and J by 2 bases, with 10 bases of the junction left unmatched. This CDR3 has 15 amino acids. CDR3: CALVPGTSGTYEQYF. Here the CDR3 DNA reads TGTGCCTTGGTGCCTGGGACTAGCGGAACCTACGAGCAGTACTTC.

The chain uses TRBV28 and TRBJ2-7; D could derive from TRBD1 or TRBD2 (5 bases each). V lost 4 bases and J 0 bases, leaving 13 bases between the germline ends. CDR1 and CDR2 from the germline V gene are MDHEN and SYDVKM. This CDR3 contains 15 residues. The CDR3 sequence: CASSSPSGSSYEQYF. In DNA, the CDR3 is TGTGCCAGCAGTTCCCCTTCAGGGAGCTCCTACGAGCAGTACTTC.

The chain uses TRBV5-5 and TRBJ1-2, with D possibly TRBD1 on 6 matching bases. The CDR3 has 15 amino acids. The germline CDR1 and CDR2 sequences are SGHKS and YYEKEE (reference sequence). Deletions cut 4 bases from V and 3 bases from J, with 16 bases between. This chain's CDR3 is CASSRRGVTDYGYTF. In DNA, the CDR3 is TGTGCCAGCAGCCGAAGGGGGGTTACGGACTATGGCTACACCTTC.

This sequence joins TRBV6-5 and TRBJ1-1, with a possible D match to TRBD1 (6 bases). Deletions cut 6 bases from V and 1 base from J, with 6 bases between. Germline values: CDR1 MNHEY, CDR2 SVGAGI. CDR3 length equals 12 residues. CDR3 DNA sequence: TGTGCCAGCAGGGACAGGAACACTGAAGCTTTCTTT. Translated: CASRDRNTEAFF.

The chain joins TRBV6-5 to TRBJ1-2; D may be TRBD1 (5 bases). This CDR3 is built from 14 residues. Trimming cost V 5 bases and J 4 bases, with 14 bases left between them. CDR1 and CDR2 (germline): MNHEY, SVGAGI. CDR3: CASSTQAGGYGYTF. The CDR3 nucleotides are TGTGCCAGCAGTACACAGGCCGGGGGCTATGGCTACACCTTC.

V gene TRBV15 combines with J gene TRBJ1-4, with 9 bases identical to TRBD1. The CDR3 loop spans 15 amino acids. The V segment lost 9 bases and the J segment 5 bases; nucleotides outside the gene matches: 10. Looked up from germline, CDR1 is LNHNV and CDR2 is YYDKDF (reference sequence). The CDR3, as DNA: TGTGCCACGTCGGAATGGGACAGGGTCAATGAAAAACTGTTTTTT. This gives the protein CATSEWDRVNEKLFF. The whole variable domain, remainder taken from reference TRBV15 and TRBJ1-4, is DAMVIQNPRYQVTQFGKPVTLSCSQTLNHNVMYWYQQKSSQAPKLLFHYYDKDFNNEADTPDNFQSRRPNTSFCFLDIRSPGLGDTAMYLCATSEWDRVNEKLFFGSGTQLSVL.

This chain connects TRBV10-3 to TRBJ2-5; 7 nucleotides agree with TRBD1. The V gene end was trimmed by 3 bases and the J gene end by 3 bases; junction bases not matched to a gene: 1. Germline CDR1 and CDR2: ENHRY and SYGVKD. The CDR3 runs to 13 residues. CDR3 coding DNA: TGTGCCATCAGTGAAGGGGGCGAAGAGACCCAGTACTTC. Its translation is CAISEGGEETQYF.

This chain's CDR3 is CASSPVEGQADTQYF. The CDR3 DNA reads as TGTGCCAGCTCCCCCGTTGAAGGGCAGGCAGATACGCAGTATTTT. The rearrangement uses TRBV18 and TRBJ2-3; D ambiguous. The CDR3 loop spans 15 amino acids. CDR1 and CDR2 from the germline V gene are KGHSH and LQKENI. Between the trimmed V and J ends, which lost 6 bases and 4 bases, there was a span of 17 bases.

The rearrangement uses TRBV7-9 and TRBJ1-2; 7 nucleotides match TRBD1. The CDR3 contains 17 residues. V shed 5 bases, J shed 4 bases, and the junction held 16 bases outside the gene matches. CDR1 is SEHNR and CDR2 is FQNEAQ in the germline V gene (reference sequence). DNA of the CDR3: TGTGCCAGCAGCAGAACGCCAAACAGGGGTGAAGGCTATGGCTACACCTTC. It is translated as CASSRTPNRGEGYGYTF.

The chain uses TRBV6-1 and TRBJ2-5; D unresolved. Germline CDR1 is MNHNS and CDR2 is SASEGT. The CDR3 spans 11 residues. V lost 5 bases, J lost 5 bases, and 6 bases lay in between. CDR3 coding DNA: TGTGCCAGCAGTTACGGGGAGACCCAGTACTTC. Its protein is CASSYGETQYF.

Here the CDR3 DNA reads TGTGCCAGCAGCTTTCCGCCCGGGACTAGCGGGAGGATACTCACAGATACGCAGTATTTT. As protein: CASSFPPGTSGRILTDTQYF. The chain uses TRBV12-1 and TRBJ2-3; TRBD2 was called by the table and not checked on the DNA. TRBV12-1 is labeled a pseudogene. The CDR3 loop spans 20 amino acids.

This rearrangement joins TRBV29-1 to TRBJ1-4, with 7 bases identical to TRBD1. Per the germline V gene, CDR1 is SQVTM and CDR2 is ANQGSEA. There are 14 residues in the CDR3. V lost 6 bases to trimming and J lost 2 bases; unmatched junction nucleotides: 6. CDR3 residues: CSVARGTTNEKLFF. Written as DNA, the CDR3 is TGCAGCGTGGCCAGGGGGACCACTAATGAAAAACTGTTTTTT.

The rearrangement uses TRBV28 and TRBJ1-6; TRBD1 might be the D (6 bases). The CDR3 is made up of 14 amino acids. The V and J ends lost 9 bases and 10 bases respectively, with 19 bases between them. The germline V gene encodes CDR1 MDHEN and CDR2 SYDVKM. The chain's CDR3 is CASGGPGSVSPLHF. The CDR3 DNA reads TGTGCCAGTGGGGGCCCAGGGTCTGTCTCACCCCTCCACTTT.

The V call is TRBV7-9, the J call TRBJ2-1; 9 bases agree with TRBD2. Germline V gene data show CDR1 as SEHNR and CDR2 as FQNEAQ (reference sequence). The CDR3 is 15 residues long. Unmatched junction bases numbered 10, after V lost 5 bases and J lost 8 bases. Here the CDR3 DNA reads TGTGCCAGCAGCCCTAGCGGGACCACTGGGGATGAGCAGTTCTTC. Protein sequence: CASSPSGTTGDEQFF.

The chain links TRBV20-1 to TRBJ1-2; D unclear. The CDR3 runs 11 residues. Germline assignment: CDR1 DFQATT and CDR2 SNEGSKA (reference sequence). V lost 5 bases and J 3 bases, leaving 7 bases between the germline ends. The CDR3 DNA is TGCAGTGCTTCCCAGGACTATGGCTACACCTTC. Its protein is CSASQDYGYTF.

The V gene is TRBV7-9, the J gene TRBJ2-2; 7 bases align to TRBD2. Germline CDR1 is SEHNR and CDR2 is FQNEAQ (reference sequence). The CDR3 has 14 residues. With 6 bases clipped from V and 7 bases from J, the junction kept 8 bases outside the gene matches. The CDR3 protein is CASRSGGSGGELFF. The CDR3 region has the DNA TGTGCCAGCAGATCTGGCGGGAGTGGCGGGGAGCTGTTTTTT.

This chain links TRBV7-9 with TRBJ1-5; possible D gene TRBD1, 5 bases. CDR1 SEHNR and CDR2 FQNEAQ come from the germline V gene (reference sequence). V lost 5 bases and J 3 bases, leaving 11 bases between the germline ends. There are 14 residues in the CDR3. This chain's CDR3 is CASSLGGVNQPQHF. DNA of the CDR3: TGTGCCAGCAGCCTGGGGGGAGTCAATCAGCCCCAGCATTTT.

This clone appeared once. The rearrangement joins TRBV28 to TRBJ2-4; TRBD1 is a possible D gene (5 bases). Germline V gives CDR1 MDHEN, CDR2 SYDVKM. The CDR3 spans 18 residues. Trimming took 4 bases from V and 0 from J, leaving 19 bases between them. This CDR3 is CASSSSYSGSVAKNIQYF. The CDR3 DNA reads TGTGCCAGCAGTTCCTCATACTCAGGGTCCGTAGCCAAAAACATTCAGTACTTC.